This T cell receptor (beta chain) is drawn from a study of blood T cell repertoires in COVID-19. On the study more broadly: Acute and convalescent COVID-19 specimens originated in the United States, Italy and Spain.

Original analysis: The assay estimated nucleated cells by amplifying reference gene primers. The assay was immunoSEQ multiplex PCR, and TCRdb's table has in-frame clones only and misses some. Clone size and the V and J calls come from that table; the DNA yielded D and trimming. The table shows tens of thousands of clones, with about 85% occurring only once. Germline CDR1 reads SGHVS; CDR2 reads FQNEAQ. V gave up 1 base and J gave up 7 bases, with 5 bases separating them. The CDR3 has 12 amino acids. This receptor was obtained from a man older than 75 with active or convalescent COVID-19. Specimen: peripheral blood. The gene calls are TRBV7-8 and TRBJ2-1; no reliable D call. This chain's CDR3 is CASSLVVNEQFF. The CDR3 coding sequence is TGTGCCAGCAGCTTAGTCGTTAATGAGCAGTTCTTC.